The 8 T cell receptor beta chains below all came from one sample that was sequenced in a study of vaccination and CD4 T cells after COVID-19. Treatment of the sample: approximately 9-day PBMC culture with coronavirus spike peptide pools or control peptides (ViraFEST assay). Antigens for these TCRs are unknown. Once obtained from cultured CD4+ T cells, the DNA was sequenced using the Oncomine TCR Beta short-read assay. TCRdb processed the PCR reads anew with MiXCR; each CDR3 protein has one entry. This table holds some 17,000 distinct CDR3 sequences, roughly 62% found once. The material was CD4+ T cells from blood, cultured in vitro, obtained after SARS-CoV-2 vaccination. The receptors originated from a human donor who had recovered from COVID-19.

This clonotype came up a few times. This rearrangement joins TRBV7-9 to TRBJ1-5; D gene ambiguous. The CDR3 is 15 amino acids. Per the germline V gene, CDR1 is SEHNR and CDR2 is FQNEAQ (reference sequence). V lost 3 bases and J 0 bases, leaving 9 bases between the germline ends. The CDR3 protein is CASSFEWDSNQPQHF. The CDR3 nucleotides are TGTGCCAGCAGCTTTGAATGGGATAGCAATCAGCCCCAGCATTTT. Based on the CDR3 plus reference TRBV7-9 and TRBJ1-5, the full variable domain is DTGVSQNPRHKITKRGQNVTFRCDPISEHNRLYWYRQTLGQGPEFLTYFQNEAQLEKSRLLSDRFSAERPKGSFSTLEIQRTEQGDSAMYLCASSFEWDSNQPQHFGDGTRLSIL.

The chain employs TRBV19 and TRBJ1-2, with D uncertain. The CDR3 runs to 14 residues. Germline CDR1 reads LNHDA; CDR2 reads SQIVND (reference sequence). V dropped 11 bases and J dropped 1 base, with 17 bases sitting between them. Here the CDR3 reads CAAKRASDNYGYTF. In nucleotides, the CDR3 is TGTGCCGCCAAACGGGCATCGGATAACTATGGCTACACCTTC.

CDR3 sequence: CSARWGPYQGYGYTF. The DNA of the CDR3 is TGCAGTGCTAGGTGGGGTCCCTATCAGGGCTATGGCTACACCTTC. The V gene is TRBV20-1, the J gene TRBJ1-2, with TRBD1 as a possible D gene (5 bases). Looked up from germline, CDR1 is DFQATT and CDR2 is SNEGSKA (reference sequence). V was clipped by 3 bases and J by 4 bases, with 18 bases between them. The CDR3 length is 15 residues.

The genes are TRBV5-1 and TRBJ2-5; possible D gene TRBD1, 6 bases. Germline V CDR1 and CDR2: SGHRS, YFSETQ. The CDR3 has 15 amino acids. Trimming left V 0 bases short and J 3 bases short, with 12 bases between. The CDR3 coding sequence is TGCGCCAGCAGCTTGGGGGGCAGGGGTGAAGAGACCCAGTACTTC. Translating it yields CASSLGGRGEETQYF.

V gene TRBV28 combines with J gene TRBJ1-2, with D perhaps matching TRBD1 (6 bases). V was shortened by 3 bases and J by 5 bases, with 13 bases between the two germline ends. CDR1 and CDR2 from the germline V gene are MDHEN and SYDVKM. This CDR3 contains 14 residues. The chain's CDR3 is CASSFQRTVYGYTF. CDR3 bases: TGTGCCAGCAGTTTTCAGAGGACAGTTTATGGCTACACCTTC.

This clonotype was observed a single time. The V and J genes are TRBV9 and TRBJ1-2; no clear D. CDR1 and CDR2 (germline): SGDLS, YYNGEE. The CDR3 has 16 residues. Trimming shortened V by 3 bases and J by 0 bases, and 15 bases separated the two germline ends. CDR3 loop: CASSGALGRANYGYTF. The CDR3, as DNA: TGTGCCAGCAGCGGTGCTCTGGGGAGGGCTAACTATGGCTACACCTTC.

The rearrangement links TRBV9 to TRBJ2-5; D may correspond to TRBD1 or TRBD2 (5 bases each). Trimming cost V 0 bases and J 4 bases, with 7 bases left between them. The germline V gene encodes CDR1 SGDLS and CDR2 YYNGEE. This CDR3 is 13 amino acids long. CDR3 protein: CASSVAGPETQYF. The DNA of the CDR3 is TGTGCCAGCAGCGTAGCGGGACCAGAGACCCAGTACTTC. The full variable domain, completed using reference TRBV9 and TRBJ2-5, is DSGVTQTPKHLITATGQRVTLRCSPRSGDLSVYWYQQSLDQGLQFLIQYYNGEERAKGNILERFSAQQFPDLHSELNLSSLELGDSALYFCASSVAGPETQYFGPGTRLLVL.

The genes are TRBV6-1 and TRBJ1-1; no reliable D call. The CDR3 covers 12 residues. V was clipped by 6 bases and J by 6 bases, with 11 bases between them. Germline-derived CDR1 and CDR2 are MNHNS and SASEGT. The CDR3 spells CASRNRKAEAFF. The CDR3, as DNA: TGTGCCAGCAGAAACCGAAAGGCTGAAGCTTTCTTT.